This entry lists 18 T cell receptor beta chains sequenced from one sample in a study of T cells in tuberculosis. Assay: immunoSEQ multiplex PCR; the TCRdb copy retains only in-frame clones and omits some. The sample lists tens of thousands of clones, 95% to 96% occurring once. Specimen: PBMCs. Receptors were obtained from a donor between 10 and 35 years old with latent tuberculosis or without tuberculosis infection.

This sequence joins TRBV10-2 and TRBJ1-1, with D perhaps TRBD1 (5 bases). Looked up from germline, CDR1 is WSHSY and CDR2 is SAAADI. This CDR3 is built from 12 residues. V dropped 6 bases and J dropped 11 bases, with 16 bases sitting between them. CDR3 protein: CASRSGGGEAFF. CDR3 nucleotides: TGCGCCAGCAGGTCGGGCGGGGGAGAGGCTTTCTTT.

A note on this clone: This likely comes from a read error, as the CDR3 has no conserved phenylalanine or tryptophan at its end. Because the CDR3's place on the DNA is in doubt, the DNA is left out and the CDR3 is given as listed by TCRdb. V is TRBV30 and J is TRBJ1-6; the table's TRBD1 call for D was not verified on the DNA. In germline, CDR1 is GTSNPN, CDR2 SVGIG (reference sequence). The CDR3 is 11 amino acids in total, end residues counted. CDR3 protein: CAWSVTGRLIV.

J is TRBJ2-1 and V is TRBV14, with 8 bases that match TRBD2. The CDR3 extends over 16 amino acids. Germline values: CDR1 SGHDN, CDR2 FVKESK. The V gene end was trimmed by 4 bases and the J gene end by 4 bases; junction bases not matched to a gene: 9. The DNA for the CDR3 is TGTGCCAGCAGCCTCCGCGGGGGGCCCCCTTACAATGAGCAGTTCTTC. It yields the protein CASSLRGGPPYNEQFF.

The chain employs TRBV6-1 and TRBJ2-2; maybe TRBD1 (6 bases). The CDR3 contains 13 residues. V was cut by 6 bases and J by 4 bases, with 9 bases left in between. Germline V gives CDR1 MNHNS, CDR2 SASEGT. The CDR3 reads CASRLQGTGELFF. Here the CDR3 DNA reads TGTGCCAGCAGGTTACAGGGCACCGGGGAGCTGTTTTTT.

V and J are TRBV5-6 and TRBJ2-5; 12 positions agree with TRBD1. The CDR3 is 15 amino acids. The V segment lost 3 bases and the J segment 4 bases; nucleotides outside the gene matches: 4. CDR1 and CDR2 from the germline V gene are SGHDT and YYEEEE. CDR3 DNA sequence: TGTGCCAGCAGCTCCGGGACAGGGGGCGCAGAGACCCAGTACTTC. This gives the protein CASSSGTGGAETQYF. The whole variable domain, filled in from reference TRBV5-6 and TRBJ2-5, reads DAGVTQSPTHLIKTRGQQVTLRCSPKSGHDTVSWYQQALGQGPQFIFQYYEEEERQRGNFPDRFSGHQFPNYSSELNVNALLLGDSALYLCASSSGTGGAETQYFGPGTRLLVL.

The V and J genes are TRBV4-1 and TRBJ1-5; no reliable D call. The ends were cut back, 0 bases at V and 9 bases at J, with 12 bases in the middle. Germline V gene sequence: CDR1 MGHRA, CDR2 YSYEKL. CDR3 length equals 14 residues. The CDR3 DNA reads TGCGCCAGCAGCCAAGAGAGGCTTACACCGCCCCAGCATTTT. This gives the protein CASSQERLTPPQHF.

CDR3 nucleotide sequence: TGTGCCAGCAGCTTAGCCCCCCCTAGCGGGGCAATCTCGAGAGCGAAGACCCAGTACTTC. Translating gives CASSLAPPSGAISRAKTQYF. V and J are TRBV7-6 and TRBJ2-5; 9 nucleotides agree with TRBD2. The CDR3 extends over 20 amino acids. CDR1 is SGHVS and CDR2 is FNYEAQ in the germline V gene. Trimming at V came to 0 bases and at J to 6 bases, leaving 20 bases not matched to a gene.

The chain combines TRBV25-1 with TRBJ1-1, with TRBD1 as a possible D gene (5 bases). From germline, CDR1 is MGHDK and CDR2 SYGVNS. V was pared by 6 bases and J by 5 bases, with 10 bases between. The CDR3 contains 12 residues. As DNA, the CDR3 is TGTGCCAGCAGCCGGGGGAGAACTGAAGCTTTCTTT. Protein sequence: CASSRGRTEAFF.

The chain uses TRBV5-5 and TRBJ1-1; D is unresolved. V gave up 2 bases and J gave up 3 bases, with 8 bases separating them. CDR3 length equals 13 residues. Per germline, CDR1 SGHKS and CDR2 YYEKEE (reference sequence). The CDR3 spells CASSLRRDTEAFF. The DNA for the CDR3 is TGTGCCAGCAGCTTACGGCGGGACACTGAAGCTTTCTTT.

J is TRBJ2-3 and V is TRBV11-3; D is perhaps TRBD1 (6 bases). The V gene lost 4 bases and the J gene lost 5 bases, with 7 bases spanning the gap. CDR1 and CDR2 from the germline V gene are SGHNT and YENEEA. This CDR3 is 12 amino acids long. CDR3 amino acids: CASSSQGDTQYF. CDR3 nucleotides: TGTGCCAGCAGCTCACAGGGAGATACGCAGTATTTT.

The chain joins TRBV25-1 to TRBJ2-5; the match to TRBD1 covers 8 bases. This CDR3 is 15 amino acids long. J gave up 5 bases and V 3 bases, and 8 bases lay outside the gene matches. The germline CDR1 and CDR2 sequences are MGHDK and SYGVNS. The CDR3 spells CASSEPQGAGETQYF. CDR3 DNA sequence: TGTGCCAGCAGTGAGCCCCAGGGGGCGGGGGAGACCCAGTACTTC. The full variable domain, completed using reference TRBV25-1 and TRBJ2-5, is EADIYQTPRYLVIGTGKKITLECSQTMGHDKMYWYQQDPGMELHLIHYSYGVNSTEKGDLSSESTVSRIRTEHFPLTLESARPSHTSQYLCASSEPQGAGETQYFGPGTRLLVL.

The chain joins TRBV5-1 to TRBJ2-1, with 8 positions matching TRBD1. This CDR3 comprises 14 residues. Germline CDR1 SGHRS, CDR2 YFSETQ. V was pared by 7 bases and J by 0 bases, with 3 bases of the junction left unmatched. This chain's CDR3 is CASQQGGSYNEQFF. CDR3 bases: TGCGCCAGCCAACAGGGGGGCTCCTACAATGAGCAGTTCTTC.

The chain recombines TRBV6-5 with TRBJ1-1, with 7 bases fitting TRBD1. This CDR3 region has 14 residues. Per germline, CDR1 MNHEY and CDR2 SVGAGI. Trimming took 6 bases from V and 0 from J; bases not matched to a gene: 4. The CDR3 region is CASSRQGVNTEAFF. DNA of the CDR3: TGTGCCAGCAGCAGACAGGGTGTGAACACTGAAGCTTTCTTT.

The chain has TRBV6-6 and TRBJ1-2, with 7 bases aligning to TRBD1. The CDR3 covers 14 residues. CDR1 is MNHNY, CDR2 SVGAGI, per germline (reference sequence). Trimming took 5 bases from V and 5 from J; bases not matched to a gene: 8. Here the CDR3 DNA reads TGTGCCAGCAGTAACAGGGGTCTTTATTATGGCTACACCTTC. This codes for CASSNRGLYYGYTF.

The J gene is TRBJ1-3, the V gene TRBV25-1; unclear D gene. V gave up 7 bases and J gave up 3 bases, with 22 bases separating them. The V gene's germline CDR1 is MGHDK and CDR2 SYGVNS. The CDR3 runs 17 residues. Here the CDR3 reads CASTPPPREGSGNTIYF. The CDR3 DNA follows: TGTGCCAGCACCCCCCCACCCCGGGAGGGCAGTGGAAACACCATATATTTT.

The chain recombines TRBV5-1 with TRBJ1-2; 7 bases map to TRBD1. Germline V gives CDR1 SGHRS, CDR2 YFSETQ. V was pared by 0 bases and J by 6 bases, with 8 bases of the junction left unmatched. The CDR3 is 15 amino acids. The DNA of the CDR3 is TGCGCCAGCAGCTTGGCATGGGAGACAGGGAATGGCTACACCTTC. Translation: CASSLAWETGNGYTF.

This chain uses TRBV5-6 with TRBJ2-7; weak D call: TRBD2 (5 bases). V was pared by 4 bases and J by 2 bases, with 7 bases between. Germline CDR1 SGHDT, CDR2 YYEEEE. CDR3 size: 12 residues. The CDR3 loop is CASSRRTYEQYV. The CDR3 nucleotides read TGTGCCAGCAGCCGGAGGACCTACGAGCAGTACGTC.

The V gene is TRBV9, the J gene TRBJ2-3; D call uncertain. Trimming removed 3 bases at V and 0 bases at J, with 8 bases between. CDR3 length equals 14 residues. Germline CDR1 reads SGDLS; CDR2 reads YYNGEE. The DNA for the CDR3 is TGTGCCAGCAGCGGGCGACTGAGCACAGATACGCAGTATTTT. Amino acids: CASSGRLSTDTQYF.